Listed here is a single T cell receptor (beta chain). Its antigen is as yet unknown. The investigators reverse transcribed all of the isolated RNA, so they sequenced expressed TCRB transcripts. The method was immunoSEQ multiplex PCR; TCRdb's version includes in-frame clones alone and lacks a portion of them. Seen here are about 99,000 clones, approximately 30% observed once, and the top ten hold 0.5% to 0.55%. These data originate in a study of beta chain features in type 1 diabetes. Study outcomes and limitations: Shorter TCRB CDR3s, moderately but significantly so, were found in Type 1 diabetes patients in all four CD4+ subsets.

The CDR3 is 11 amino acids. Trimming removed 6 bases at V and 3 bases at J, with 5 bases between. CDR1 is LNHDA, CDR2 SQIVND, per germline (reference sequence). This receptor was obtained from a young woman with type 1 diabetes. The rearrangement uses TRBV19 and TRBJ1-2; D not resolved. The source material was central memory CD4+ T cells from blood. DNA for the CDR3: TGTGCCAGTAGATTAGACTATGGCTACACCTTC. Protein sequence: CASRLDYGYTF.